This T cell receptor beta chain was found in a study of cytomegalovirus exposure and HLA in healthy donors. In regard to this clone: Its antigen is as yet unknown.

The CDR3 runs to 13 residues. V was pared by 6 bases and J by 8 bases, with 13 bases between. CDR1 is LNHDA and CDR2 is SQIVND in the germline V gene (reference sequence). The donors were part of the approximately 120-subject validation cohort, which stood apart from the roughly 680-subject first cohort. Sequencing was performed with immunoSEQ multiplex PCR; in TCRdb, only in-frame clones are kept and a portion is missing. The profile shows more than 50,000 clones, about 95% of them singletons. Study-wide results and caveats: Researchers catalogued approximately 170 TCR beta chains as cytomegalovirus-associated.

This chain connects TRBV19 to TRBJ1-4; D is unresolved. The sequenced material came from PBMCs. This clonotype originated in a man between 18 and 35 years old in good health and CMV-seronegative. The CDR3 DNA reads as TGTGCCAGTAGGCGGGAGCATGTCGAAAAACTGTTTTTT. Its protein is CASRREHVEKLFF.